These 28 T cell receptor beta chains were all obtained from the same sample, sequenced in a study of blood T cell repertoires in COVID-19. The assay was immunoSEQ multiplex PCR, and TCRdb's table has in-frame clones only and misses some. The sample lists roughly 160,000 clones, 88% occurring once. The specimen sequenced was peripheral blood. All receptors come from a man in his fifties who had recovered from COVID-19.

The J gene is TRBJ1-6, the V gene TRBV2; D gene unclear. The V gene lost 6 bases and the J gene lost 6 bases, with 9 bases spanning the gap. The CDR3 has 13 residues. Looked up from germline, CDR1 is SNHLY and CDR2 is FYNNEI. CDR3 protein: CASSVGSNSPLHF. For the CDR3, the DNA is TGTGCCAGCAGCGTAGGGAGTAATTCACCCCTCCACTTT.

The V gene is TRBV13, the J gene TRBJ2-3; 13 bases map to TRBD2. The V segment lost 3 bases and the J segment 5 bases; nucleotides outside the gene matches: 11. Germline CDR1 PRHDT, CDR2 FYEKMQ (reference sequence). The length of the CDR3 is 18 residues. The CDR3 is CASSFMELAGGPGDTQYF. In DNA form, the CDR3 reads TGTGCCAGCAGCTTCATGGAACTAGCGGGAGGGCCAGGAGATACGCAGTATTTT.

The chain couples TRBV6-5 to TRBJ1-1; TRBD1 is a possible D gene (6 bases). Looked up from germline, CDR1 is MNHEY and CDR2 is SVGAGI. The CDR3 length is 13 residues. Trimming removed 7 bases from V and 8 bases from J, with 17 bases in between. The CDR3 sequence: CASKRITGNEAFF. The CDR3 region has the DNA TGTGCCAGCAAGAGAATCACAGGGAACGAAGCTTTCTTT.

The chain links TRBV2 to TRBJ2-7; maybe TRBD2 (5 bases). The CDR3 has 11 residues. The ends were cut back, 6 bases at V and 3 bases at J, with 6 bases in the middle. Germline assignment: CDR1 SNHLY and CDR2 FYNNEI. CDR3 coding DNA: TGTGCCAGCAGGGAGGACTACGAGCAGTACTTC. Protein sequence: CASREDYEQYF.

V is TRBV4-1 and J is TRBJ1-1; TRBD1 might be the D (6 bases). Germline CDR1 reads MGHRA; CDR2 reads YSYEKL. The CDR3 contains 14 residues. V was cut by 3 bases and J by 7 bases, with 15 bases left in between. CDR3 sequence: CASSHLPQGSEAFF. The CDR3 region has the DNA TGCGCCAGCAGCCATCTCCCACAGGGTAGTGAAGCTTTCTTT.

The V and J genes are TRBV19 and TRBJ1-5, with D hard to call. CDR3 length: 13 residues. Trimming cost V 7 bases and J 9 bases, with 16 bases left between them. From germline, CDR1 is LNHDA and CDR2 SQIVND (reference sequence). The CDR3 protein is CASMGGDLGPQHF. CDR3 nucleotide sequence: TGTGCCAGTATGGGAGGAGACTTGGGGCCCCAGCATTTT. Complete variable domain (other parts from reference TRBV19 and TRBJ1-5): DGGITQSPKYLFRKEGQNVTLSCEQNLNHDAMYWYRQDPGQGLRLIYYSQIVNDFQKGDIAEGYSVSREKKESFPLTVTSAQKNPTAFYLCASMGGDLGPQHFGDGTRLSIL.

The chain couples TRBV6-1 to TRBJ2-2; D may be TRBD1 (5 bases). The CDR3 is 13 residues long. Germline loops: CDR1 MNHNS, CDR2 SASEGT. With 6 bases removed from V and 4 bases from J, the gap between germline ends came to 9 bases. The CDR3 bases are TGTGCCAGCAGGGGGCGTGGCACCGGGGAGCTGTTTTTT. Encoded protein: CASRGRGTGELFF.

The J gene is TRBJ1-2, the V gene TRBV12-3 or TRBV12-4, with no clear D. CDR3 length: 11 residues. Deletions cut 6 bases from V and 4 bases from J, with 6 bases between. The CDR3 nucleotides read TGTGCCAGCAGCCCGTCCTATGGCTACACCTTC. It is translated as CASSPSYGYTF.

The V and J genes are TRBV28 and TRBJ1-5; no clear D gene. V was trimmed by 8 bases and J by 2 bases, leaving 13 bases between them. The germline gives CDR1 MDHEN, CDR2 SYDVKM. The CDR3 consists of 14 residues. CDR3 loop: CASSTGMRNQPQHF. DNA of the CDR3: TGTGCCAGCTCCACGGGGATGCGCAATCAGCCCCAGCATTTT.

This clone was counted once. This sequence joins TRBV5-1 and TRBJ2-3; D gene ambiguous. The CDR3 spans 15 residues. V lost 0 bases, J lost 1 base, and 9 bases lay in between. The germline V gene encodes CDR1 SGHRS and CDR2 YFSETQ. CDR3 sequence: CASSLGVRGTDTQYF. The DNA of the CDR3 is TGCGCCAGCAGCTTGGGTGTTCGTGGCACAGATACGCAGTATTTT.

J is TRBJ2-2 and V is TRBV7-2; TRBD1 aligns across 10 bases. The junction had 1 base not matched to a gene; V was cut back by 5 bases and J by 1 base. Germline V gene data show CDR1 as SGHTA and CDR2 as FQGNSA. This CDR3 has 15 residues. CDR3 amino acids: CASSRTGGNTGELFF. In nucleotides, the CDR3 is TGTGCCAGCAGCCGGACAGGGGGGAACACCGGGGAGCTGTTTTTT.

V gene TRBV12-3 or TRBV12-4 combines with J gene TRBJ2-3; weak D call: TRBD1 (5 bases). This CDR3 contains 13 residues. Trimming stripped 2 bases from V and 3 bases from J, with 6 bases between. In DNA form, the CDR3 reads TGTGCCAGCAGTTTAAGACAGACAGATACGCAGTATTTT. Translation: CASSLRQTDTQYF.

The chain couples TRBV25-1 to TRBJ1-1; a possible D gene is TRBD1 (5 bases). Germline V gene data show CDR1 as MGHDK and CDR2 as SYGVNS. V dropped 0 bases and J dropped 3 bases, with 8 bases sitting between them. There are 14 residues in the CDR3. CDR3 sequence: CASSEYRDDTEAFF. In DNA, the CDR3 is TGTGCCAGCAGTGAATACAGGGATGACACTGAAGCTTTCTTT.

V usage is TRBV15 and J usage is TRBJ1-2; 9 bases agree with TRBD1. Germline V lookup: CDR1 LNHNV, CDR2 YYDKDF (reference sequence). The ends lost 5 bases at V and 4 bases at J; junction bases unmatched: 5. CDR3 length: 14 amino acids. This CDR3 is CATSGGQGSYGYTF. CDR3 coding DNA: TGTGCCACCAGCGGGGGACAGGGAAGCTATGGCTACACCTTC.

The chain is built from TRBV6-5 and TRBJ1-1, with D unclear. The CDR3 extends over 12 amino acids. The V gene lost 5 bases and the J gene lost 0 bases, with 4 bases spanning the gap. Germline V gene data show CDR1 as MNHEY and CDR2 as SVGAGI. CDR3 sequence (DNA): TGTGCCAGCAGTAGAGTGAACACTGAAGCTTTCTTT. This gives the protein CASSRVNTEAFF.

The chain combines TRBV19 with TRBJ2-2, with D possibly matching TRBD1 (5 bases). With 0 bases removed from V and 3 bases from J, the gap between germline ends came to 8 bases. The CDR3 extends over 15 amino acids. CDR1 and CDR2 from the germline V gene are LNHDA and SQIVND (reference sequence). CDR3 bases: TGTGCCAGTAGTATAGATGCAGGGTACACCGGGGAGCTGTTTTTT. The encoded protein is CASSIDAGYTGELFF.

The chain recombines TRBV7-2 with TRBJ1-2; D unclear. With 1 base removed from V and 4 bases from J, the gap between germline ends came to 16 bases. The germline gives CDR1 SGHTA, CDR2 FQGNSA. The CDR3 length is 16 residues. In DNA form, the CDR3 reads TGTGCCAGCAGCTTAGGCGGGGTACGGGAAAGCTATGGCTACACCTTC. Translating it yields CASSLGGVRESYGYTF.

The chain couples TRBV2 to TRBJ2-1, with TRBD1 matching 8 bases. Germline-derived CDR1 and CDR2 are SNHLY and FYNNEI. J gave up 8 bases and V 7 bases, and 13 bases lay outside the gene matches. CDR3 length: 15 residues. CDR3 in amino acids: CASIRPGQVRDEQFF. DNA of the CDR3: TGTGCCAGCATTAGACCGGGACAGGTTAGAGATGAGCAGTTCTTC.

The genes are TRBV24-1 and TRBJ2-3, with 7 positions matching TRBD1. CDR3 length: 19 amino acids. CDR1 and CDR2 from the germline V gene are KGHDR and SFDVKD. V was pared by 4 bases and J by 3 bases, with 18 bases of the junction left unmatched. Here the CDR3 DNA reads TGTGCCACCAGTGACCCCGGCTTCGCAGGGGGAAGTGTAACAGATACGCAGTATTTT. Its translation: CATSDPGFAGGSVTDTQYF.

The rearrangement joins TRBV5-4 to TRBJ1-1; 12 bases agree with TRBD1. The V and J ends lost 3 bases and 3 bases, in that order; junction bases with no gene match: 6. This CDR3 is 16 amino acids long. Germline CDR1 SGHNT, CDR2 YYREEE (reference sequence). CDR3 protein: CASSWDRGPSDTEAFF. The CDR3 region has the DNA TGTGCCAGCAGCTGGGACAGGGGGCCATCGGACACTGAAGCTTTCTTT.

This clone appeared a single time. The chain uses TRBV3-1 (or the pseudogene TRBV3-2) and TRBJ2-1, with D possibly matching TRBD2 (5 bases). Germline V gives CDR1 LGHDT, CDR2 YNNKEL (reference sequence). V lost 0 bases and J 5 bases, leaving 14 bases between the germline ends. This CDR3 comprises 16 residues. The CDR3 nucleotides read TGTGCCAGCAGCCAAGACGAGGGCTTTTTAGACAATGAGCAGTTCTTC. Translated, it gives CASSQDEGFLDNEQFF.

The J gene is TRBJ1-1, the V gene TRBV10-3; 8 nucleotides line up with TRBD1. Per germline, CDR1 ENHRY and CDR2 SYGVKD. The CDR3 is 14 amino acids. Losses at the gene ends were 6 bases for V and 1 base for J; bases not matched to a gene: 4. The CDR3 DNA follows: TGTGCCATCAGGGACAGGGCGGAGAACACTGAAGCTTTCTTT. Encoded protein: CAIRDRAENTEAFF.

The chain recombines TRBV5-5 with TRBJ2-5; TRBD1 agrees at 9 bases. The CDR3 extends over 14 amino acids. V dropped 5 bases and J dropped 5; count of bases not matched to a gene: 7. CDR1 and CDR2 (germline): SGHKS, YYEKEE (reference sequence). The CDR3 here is CASRLTGGGETQYF. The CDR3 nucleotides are TGTGCCAGCAGACTCACAGGGGGCGGGGAGACCCAGTACTTC.

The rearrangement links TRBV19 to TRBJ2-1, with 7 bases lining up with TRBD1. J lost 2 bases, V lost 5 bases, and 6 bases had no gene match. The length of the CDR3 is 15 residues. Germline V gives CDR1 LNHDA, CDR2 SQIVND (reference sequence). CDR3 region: CASSVGQKPYNEQFF. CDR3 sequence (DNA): TGTGCCAGTAGTGTGGGACAGAAGCCCTACAATGAGCAGTTCTTC.

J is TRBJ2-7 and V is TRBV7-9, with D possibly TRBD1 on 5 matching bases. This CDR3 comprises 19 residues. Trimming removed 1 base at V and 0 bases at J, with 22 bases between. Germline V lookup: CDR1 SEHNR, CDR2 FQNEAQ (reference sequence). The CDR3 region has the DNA TGTGCCAGCAGCTTAGGGGCAATTATTTTAGGGGAAAGCTCCTACGAGCAGTACTTC. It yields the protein CASSLGAIILGESSYEQYF.

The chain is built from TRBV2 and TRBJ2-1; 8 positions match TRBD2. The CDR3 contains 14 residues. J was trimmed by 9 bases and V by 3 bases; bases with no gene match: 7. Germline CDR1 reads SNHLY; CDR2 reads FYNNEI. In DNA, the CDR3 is TGTGCCAGCAGTGAGCTAGCGGGTATTGGTGAGCAGTTCTTC. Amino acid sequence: CASSELAGIGEQFF.

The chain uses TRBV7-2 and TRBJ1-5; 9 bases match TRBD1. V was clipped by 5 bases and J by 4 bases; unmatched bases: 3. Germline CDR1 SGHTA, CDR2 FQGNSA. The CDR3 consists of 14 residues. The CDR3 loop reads CASSAGQGNQPQHF. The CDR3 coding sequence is TGTGCCAGCAGCGCGGGACAGGGTAATCAGCCCCAGCATTTT.

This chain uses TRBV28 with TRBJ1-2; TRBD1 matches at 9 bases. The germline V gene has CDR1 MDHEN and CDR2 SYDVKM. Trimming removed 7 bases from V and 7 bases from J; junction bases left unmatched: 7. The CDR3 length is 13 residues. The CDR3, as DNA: TGTGCCAGCACGCGGGGGACAGGGAGTGGCTACACCTTC. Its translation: CASTRGTGSGYTF.